The 8 T cell receptor beta chains presented below share a single source sample, sequenced in a study of T cell repertoires in cytomegalovirus infection. Using its own MiXCR run on the reads, TCRdb lists one record per CDR3 protein. The sample holds approximately 1,000,000 distinct CDR3 sequences, approximately 30% seen once. These TCRs' antigens remain unknown. The sequencing used cultured CD8+ T cells from PBMCs, collected from culture after CMV antigen stimulation. The receptors come from a human donor in good health (CMV status not recorded). Some clones in this sample may be carry-over from other donors' samples.

Many counts were recorded for this clonotype. The chain links TRBV7-8 to TRBJ1-1; D is possibly TRBD1 (5 bases). V was pared by 2 bases and J by 5 bases, with 12 bases between. CDR3 length: 14 amino acids. Germline V gives CDR1 SGHVS, CDR2 FQNEAQ. This CDR3 reads CASSLMAEGTEAFF. CDR3 in DNA: TGTGCCAGCAGCTTAATGGCAGAGGGGACTGAAGCTTTCTTT.

The CDR3 sequence is CATGDDTQYF. In DNA, the CDR3 is TGTGCCACCGGGGACGATACGCAGTATTTT. The V and J genes are TRBV15 and TRBJ2-3, with D perhaps being TRBD1 or TRBD2 (5 bases each). The CDR3 is 10 residues long. Germline V lookup: CDR1 LNHNV, CDR2 YYDKDF (reference sequence). The V gene lost 8 bases and the J gene lost 6 bases, with 6 bases spanning the gap.

This clonotype has ten or more counts. This chain joins TRBV7-6 and TRBJ2-3; D not resolved. Germline CDR1 and CDR2: SGHVS and FNYEAQ. This CDR3 region has 15 residues. The V gene lost 5 bases and the J gene lost 0 bases, with 12 bases spanning the gap. CDR3 amino acids: CASSLVDASTDTQYF. CDR3 coding DNA: TGTGCCAGCAGCCTCGTGGACGCTAGCACAGATACGCAGTATTTT.

This sequence joins TRBV7-9 and TRBJ2-2, with 8 bases lining up with TRBD1. Per the germline V gene, CDR1 is SEHNR and CDR2 is FQNEAQ (reference sequence). The CDR3 has 17 residues. V lost 0 bases, J lost 5 bases, and 8 bases stayed unmatched. This CDR3 reads CASSLAPRDRRTGELFF. The CDR3 nucleotides are TGTGCCAGCAGCTTAGCACCCCGGGACAGGAGAACCGGGGAGCTGTTTTTT.

This chain connects TRBV6-6 to TRBJ1-5; tentative D call: TRBD1 (6 bases). CDR1 and CDR2 from the germline V gene are MNHNY and SVGAGI (reference sequence). V was trimmed by 4 bases and J by 0 bases, leaving 16 bases between them. The CDR3 extends over 17 amino acids. The CDR3 DNA follows: TGTGCCAGCAGTTCGGACCAGGGACAACATAGCAATCAGCCCCAGCATTTT. Amino acid sequence: CASSSDQGQHSNQPQHF.

This clonotype was counted between two and nine times. The CDR3 sequence: CASSLGQAEVQYV. The DNA for the CDR3 is TGTGCCAGCAGCTTGGGACAGGCCGAGGTGCAGTACGTC. The chain recombines TRBV7-9 with TRBJ2-7; 8 bases fit TRBD1. The CDR3 has 13 residues. The V gene end was trimmed by 3 bases and the J gene end by 9 bases; junction bases not matched to a gene: 7. Germline V lookup: CDR1 SEHNR, CDR2 FQNEAQ (reference sequence).

This clonotype was counted ten times or more. The chain joins TRBV7-9 to TRBJ1-2; D gene uncertain. Trimming left V 6 bases short and J 8 bases short, with 16 bases between. The germline CDR1 and CDR2 sequences are SEHNR and FQNEAQ (reference sequence). This CDR3 has 13 amino acids. In nucleotides, the CDR3 is TGTGCCAGCAGTTTGGCACTTTCTATCGGCTACACCTTC. Translating gives CASSLALSIGYTF.

This chain connects TRBV4-3 to TRBJ2-7; 7 positions match TRBD1. This CDR3 spans 13 amino acids. J gave up 7 bases and V 2 bases, and 5 bases lay outside the gene matches. CDR1 is LGHNA, CDR2 YSLEER, per germline. The CDR3 DNA reads TGCGCCAGCAGCCAAACGACAGGGCGGGAGCAGTACGTC. This encodes CASSQTTGREQYV.